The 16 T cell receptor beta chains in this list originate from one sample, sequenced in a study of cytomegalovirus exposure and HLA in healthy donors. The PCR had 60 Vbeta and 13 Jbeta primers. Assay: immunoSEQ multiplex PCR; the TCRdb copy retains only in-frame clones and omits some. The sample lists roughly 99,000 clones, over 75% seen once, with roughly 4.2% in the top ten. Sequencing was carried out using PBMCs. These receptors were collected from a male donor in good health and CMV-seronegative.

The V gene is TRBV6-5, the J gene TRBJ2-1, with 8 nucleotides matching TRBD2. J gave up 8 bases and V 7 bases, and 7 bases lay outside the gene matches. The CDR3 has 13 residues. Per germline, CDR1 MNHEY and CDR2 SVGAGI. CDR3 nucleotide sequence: TGTGCCAGCAAGAGTAGCGGGATGGATGAGCAGTTCTTC. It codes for CASKSSGMDEQFF.

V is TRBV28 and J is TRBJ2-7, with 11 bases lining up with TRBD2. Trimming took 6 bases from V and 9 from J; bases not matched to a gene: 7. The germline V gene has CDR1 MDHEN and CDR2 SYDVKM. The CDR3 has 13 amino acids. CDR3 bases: TGTGCCAGCAGCCTTACTAGCGGGAGATTGCAGTACTTC. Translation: CASSLTSGRLQYF.

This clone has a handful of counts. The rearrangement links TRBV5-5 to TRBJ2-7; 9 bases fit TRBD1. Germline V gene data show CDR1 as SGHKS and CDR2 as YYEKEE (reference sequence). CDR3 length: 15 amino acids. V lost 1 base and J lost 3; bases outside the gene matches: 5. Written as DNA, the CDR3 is TGTGCCAGCAGCTTGAAAATGACAGGGGGCTACGAGCAGTACTTC. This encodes CASSLKMTGGYEQYF.

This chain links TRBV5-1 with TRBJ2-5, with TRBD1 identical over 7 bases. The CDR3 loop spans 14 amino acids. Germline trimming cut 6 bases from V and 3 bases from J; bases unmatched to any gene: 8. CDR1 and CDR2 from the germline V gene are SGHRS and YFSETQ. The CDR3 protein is CASNDRVSKETQYF. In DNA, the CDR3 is TGCGCCAGCAACGACAGGGTCTCCAAAGAGACCCAGTACTTC.

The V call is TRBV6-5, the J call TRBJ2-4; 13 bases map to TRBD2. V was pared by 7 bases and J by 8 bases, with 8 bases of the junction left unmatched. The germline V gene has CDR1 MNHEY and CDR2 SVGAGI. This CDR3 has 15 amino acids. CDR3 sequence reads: CASKLAGGPGDIQYF. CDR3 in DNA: TGTGCCAGCAAACTAGCGGGAGGGCCGGGGGACATTCAGTACTTC.

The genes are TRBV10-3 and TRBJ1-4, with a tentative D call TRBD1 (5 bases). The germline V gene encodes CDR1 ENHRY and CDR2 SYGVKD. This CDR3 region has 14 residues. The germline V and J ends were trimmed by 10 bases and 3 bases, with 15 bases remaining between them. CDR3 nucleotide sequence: TGTGCCAGCGCTCCGGGGGAGGCTAATGAAAAACTGTTTTTT. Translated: CASAPGEANEKLFF.

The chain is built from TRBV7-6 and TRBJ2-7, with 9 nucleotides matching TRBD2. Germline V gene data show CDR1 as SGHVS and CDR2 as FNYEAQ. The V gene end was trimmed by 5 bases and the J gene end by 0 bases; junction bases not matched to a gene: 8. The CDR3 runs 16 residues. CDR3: CASSQEREATSYEQYF. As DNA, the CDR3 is TGTGCCAGCAGCCAAGAGCGGGAGGCCACCTCCTACGAGCAGTACTTC.

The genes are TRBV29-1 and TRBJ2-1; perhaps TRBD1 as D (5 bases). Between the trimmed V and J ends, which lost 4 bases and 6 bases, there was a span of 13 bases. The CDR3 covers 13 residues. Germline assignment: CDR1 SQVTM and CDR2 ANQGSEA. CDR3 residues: CSVGDPQVNEQFF. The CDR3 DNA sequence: TGCAGCGTTGGAGACCCACAGGTCAATGAGCAGTTCTTC.

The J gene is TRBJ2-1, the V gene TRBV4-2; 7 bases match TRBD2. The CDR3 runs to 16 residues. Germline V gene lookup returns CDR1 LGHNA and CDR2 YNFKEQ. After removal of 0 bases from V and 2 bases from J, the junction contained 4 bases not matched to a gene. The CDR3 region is CASSQDIAGTYNEQFF. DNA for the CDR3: TGTGCCAGCAGCCAAGATATAGCGGGCACCTACAATGAGCAGTTCTTC.

The CDR3 region is CASSTGTGDRADTQYF. In nucleotides, the CDR3 is TGTGCCAGCAGCACCGGGACAGGGGATCGGGCAGATACGCAGTATTTT. This chain links TRBV21-1 with TRBJ2-3; the table's D call, TRBD1, was not checked against the DNA. TRBV21-1 is an annotated pseudogene. There are 16 residues in the CDR3.

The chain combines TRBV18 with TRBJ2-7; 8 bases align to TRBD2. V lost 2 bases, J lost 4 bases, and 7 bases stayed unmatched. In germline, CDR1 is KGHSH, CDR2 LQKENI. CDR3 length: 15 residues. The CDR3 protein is CASSPSSGVPYEQYF. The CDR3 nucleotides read TGTGCCAGCTCACCAAGTAGCGGGGTACCTTACGAGCAGTACTTC.

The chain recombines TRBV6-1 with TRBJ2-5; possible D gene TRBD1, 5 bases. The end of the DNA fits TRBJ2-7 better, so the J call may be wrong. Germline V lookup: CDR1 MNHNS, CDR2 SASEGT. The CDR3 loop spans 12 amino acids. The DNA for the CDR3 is TGTGCCAGCACCCCCAGGGCCTACGAGCAGTACTTC. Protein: CASTPRAYEQYF.

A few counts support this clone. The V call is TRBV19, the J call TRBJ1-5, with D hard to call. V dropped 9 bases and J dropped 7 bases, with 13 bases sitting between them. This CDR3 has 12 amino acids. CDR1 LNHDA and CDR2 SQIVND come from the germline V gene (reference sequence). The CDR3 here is CASDSNRQPQHF. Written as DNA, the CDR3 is TGTGCCAGCGATTCAAACAGACAGCCCCAGCATTTT.

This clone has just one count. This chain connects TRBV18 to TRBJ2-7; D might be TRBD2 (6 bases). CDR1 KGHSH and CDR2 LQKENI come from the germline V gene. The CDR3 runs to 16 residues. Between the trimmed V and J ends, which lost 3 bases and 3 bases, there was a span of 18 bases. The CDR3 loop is CASSPSLVAENYEQYF. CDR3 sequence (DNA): TGTGCCAGCTCACCTTCCTTAGTAGCGGAAAACTACGAGCAGTACTTC.

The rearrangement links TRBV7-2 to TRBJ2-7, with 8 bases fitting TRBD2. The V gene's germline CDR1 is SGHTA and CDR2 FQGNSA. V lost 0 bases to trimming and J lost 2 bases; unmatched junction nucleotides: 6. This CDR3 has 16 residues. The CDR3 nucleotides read TGTGCCAGCAGCTTAGCGTCGGCGGGAGGACCCTACGAGCAGTACTTC. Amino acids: CASSLASAGGPYEQYF.

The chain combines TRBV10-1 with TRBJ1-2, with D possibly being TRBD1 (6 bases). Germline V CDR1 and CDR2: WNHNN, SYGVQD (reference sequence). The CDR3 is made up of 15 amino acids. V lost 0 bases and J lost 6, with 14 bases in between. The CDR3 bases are TGCGCCAGCAGTGAGTCGTTGGGGGCGCGGGATGGCTACACCTTC. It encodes CASSESLGARDGYTF.